This T cell receptor beta chain was sequenced in a study of shared clonotypes between healthy human individuals. This CDR3 is 14 amino acids long. Germline CDR1 reads SNHLY; CDR2 reads FYNNEI. V was cut by 8 bases and J by 3 bases, with 17 bases left in between. Per the original methods: Filtering differed because ImmunoSEQ produced junction-only sequences that carried no quality scores. Only in-frame clones appear in the TCRdb table, and some are missing; sequencing was by immunoSEQ multiplex PCR. V and J calls and clone size are copied from that table; D and trimming were computed from the DNA. The table lists roughly 2 million clones, 95% of them singletons.

This receptor was identified in a man in his late teens or twenties in good health. The sequenced material came from naive CD4+ T cells sorted from blood. Subset defined: CD45RA+ positively selected. The chain combines TRBV2 with TRBJ2-7, with a weak D call TRBD2 (6 bases). Here the CDR3 reads CASLTSPNGYEQYF. The CDR3 DNA sequence: TGTGCCAGCCTAACTAGCCCAAACGGCTACGAGCAGTACTTC.